The sequence of this TCR beta chain was determined in a study of T cell repertoires and Cas9 in healthy adults. Study-wide context: Multi-effector potency, cytotoxicity and lineage were assessed in SpCas9-reactive CD4 and CD8 T cells.

With 5 bases clipped from V and 3 bases from J, the junction kept 4 bases outside the gene matches. CDR1 LNHDA and CDR2 SQIVND come from the germline V gene (reference sequence). The CDR3 loop spans 15 amino acids. Measured with immunoSEQ multiplex PCR; TCRdb has only the in-frame clones, and not every one. The sample records about 22,000 clones, just under 95% being singletons. The sequence came from a human donor in good health. The chain employs TRBV19 and TRBJ2-2; TRBD1 matches 9 bases. The sequencing sample was made of CD4+ effector T cells (CD127+, CD25-, CD137-, CD154-) from PBMCs; culture status not recorded. Written as DNA, the CDR3 is TGTGCCAGTAGTCCCGACAGGGGGTACACCGGGGAGCTGTTTTTT. The encoded protein is CASSPDRGYTGELFF.